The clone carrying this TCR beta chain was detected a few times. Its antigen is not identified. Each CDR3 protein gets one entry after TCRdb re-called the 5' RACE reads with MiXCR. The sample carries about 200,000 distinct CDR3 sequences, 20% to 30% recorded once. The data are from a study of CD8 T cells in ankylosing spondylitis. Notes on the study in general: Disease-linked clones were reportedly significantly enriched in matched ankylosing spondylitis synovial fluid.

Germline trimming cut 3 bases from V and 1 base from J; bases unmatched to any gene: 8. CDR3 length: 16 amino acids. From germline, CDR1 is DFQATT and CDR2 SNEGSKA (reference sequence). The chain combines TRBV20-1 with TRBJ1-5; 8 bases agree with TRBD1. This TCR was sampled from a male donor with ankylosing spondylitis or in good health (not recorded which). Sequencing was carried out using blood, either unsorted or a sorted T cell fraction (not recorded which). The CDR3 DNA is TGCAGTGCTAGTGAACAGGGGGGAGGGAGCAATCAGCCCCAGCATTTT. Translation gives CSASEQGGGSNQPQHF.